This TCR beta chain was recovered during a study of cytomegalovirus exposure and HLA in healthy donors. Study-level information: There were tens of millions of unique TCRs (from HLA-typed donors) in an early data release. When 300 to 500 donors were genotyped, roughly 82% of them were found to fall in the Caucasian-associated ancestry cluster. Findings of the study overall: Earlier analysis looked at TCR beta V segments, and most were productive about 90% or about 30% of the time.

This CDR3 spans 13 amino acids. The germline CDR1 and CDR2 sequences are WNHNN and SYGVQD (reference sequence). Trimming shortened V by 8 bases and J by 5 bases, and 13 bases separated the two germline ends. Regarding this clone: The antigen is not known.

The PCR employed 60 Vbeta primers together with 13 Jbeta primers. Generated by immunoSEQ multiplex PCR, the TCRdb table keeps only in-frame clones and is missing some. The sample carries 120,000 to 150,000 clones, approximately 79% recorded once. The source material was PBMCs. The receptor comes from a man aged 18 to 35 in good health and CMV-seronegative. This chain uses TRBV10-1 with TRBJ1-5; D gene uncertain. As DNA, the CDR3 is TGCGCCAGCGCATCCGGTGAAGATCAGCCCCAGCATTTT. Amino acid sequence: CASASGEDQPQHF.